This TCR beta chain derives from a study of T cell responses to AZD1222 COVID-19 vaccine. Germline CDR1 SGHNT, CDR2 YYREEE (reference sequence). Deletions cut 3 bases from V and 10 bases from J, with 14 bases between. The CDR3 sequence is 14 residues long. TCRdb's table, derived via immunoSEQ multiplex PCR, lists solely in-frame clones and lacks some. The sample shows roughly 130,000 clones, approximately 94% of them seen only once. Study outcomes and limitations: Clonal diversity was possibly underestimated; the donors were predominantly white British and more often female. None of the repertoires were sampled until the peak T cell response had passed. Nearly half of spike-specific TCRs reportedly target unmutated variant regions.

As for this clone: Its antigen is currently unknown.

This sequence joins TRBV5-4 and TRBJ2-6; D may match TRBD1 or TRBD2 (5 bases each). The sequence was collected from an adult in good health. This specimen consisted of peripheral blood, obtained on day 0 of AZD1222 vaccination. The CDR3: CASSSSGTYNVLTF. As DNA, the CDR3 is TGTGCCAGCAGCTCCTCCGGGACGTATAACGTCCTGACTTTC.